Following are 19 T cell receptor beta chains from one sample sequenced in a study of cytomegalovirus exposure and HLA in healthy donors. PCR was performed using 60 Vbeta and 13 Jbeta primers. Repertoires were generated with immunoSEQ multiplex PCR, while TCRdb's copy carries only in-frame clones and drops some. The sample has 150,000 to 200,000 clones; roughly 82% are singletons. Sequenced input: PBMCs. These receptors all stem from a man in his forties or fifties in good health and CMV-seronegative.

The chain combines TRBV6-1 with TRBJ2-2, with 11 bases matching TRBD1. In germline, CDR1 is MNHNS, CDR2 SASEGT. The CDR3 totals 15 residues. Losses at the gene ends were 6 bases for V and 7 bases for J; bases not matched to a gene: 7. The CDR3 DNA is TGTGCCAGCAGCGCGGGACAGGGGGACAGCGGGGAGCTGTTTTTT. Encoded protein: CASSAGQGDSGELFF.

This chain uses TRBV6-5 with TRBJ1-2; D might be TRBD1 (6 bases). CDR1 and CDR2 from the germline V gene are MNHEY and SVGAGI. CDR3 size: 13 residues. Trimming pared 5 bases from V and 8 bases from J, leaving 15 bases between. The CDR3 DNA follows: TGTGCCAGCAGTAAAGGGGGAGCGGGGGGCTACACCTTC. Amino acid sequence: CASSKGGAGGYTF.

The gene calls are TRBV5-8 and TRBJ2-5; D is undetermined. Germline CDR1 reads SGHTS; CDR2 reads YDEGEE. Trimming removed 7 bases from V and 7 bases from J, with 11 bases in between. The CDR3 covers 11 residues. The CDR3 DNA follows: TGTGCCAGCCCCTCCCAGTGGACCCAGTACTTC. Protein sequence: CASPSQWTQYF.

The chain employs TRBV30 and TRBJ1-5; D gene uncertain. The CDR3 is made up of 13 amino acids. Per the germline V gene, CDR1 is GTSNPN and CDR2 is SVGIG (reference sequence). The V gene lost 3 bases and the J gene lost 3 bases, with 9 bases spanning the gap. CDR3 sequence reads: CAWSGGVNQPQHF. The CDR3 DNA is TGTGCCTGGAGCGGCGGGGTCAATCAGCCCCAGCATTTT.

This clone was seen a handful of times. This chain's CDR3 is CASSLTRDREDTQYF. The CDR3 region has the DNA TGTGCCAGCAGCCTAACCCGGGACAGAGAAGATACGCAGTATTTT. The chain links TRBV7-2 to TRBJ2-3; 7 bases map to TRBD1. Germline trimming cut 5 bases from V and 5 bases from J; bases unmatched to any gene: 10. CDR3 length equals 15 residues. Per the germline V gene, CDR1 is SGHTA and CDR2 is FQGNSA.

The genes are TRBV28 and TRBJ1-2; possibly TRBD1 for D (5 bases). The germline V gene encodes CDR1 MDHEN and CDR2 SYDVKM. The CDR3 sequence is 14 residues long. V shed 4 bases and J shed 3 bases, with 12 bases lying between them. The CDR3 here is CASSYIQAHYGYTF. The CDR3 nucleotides are TGTGCCAGCAGTTATATACAGGCCCACTATGGCTACACCTTC.

This clone was counted a few times. The CDR3 protein is CASNFRETNEKLFF. The CDR3 coding sequence is TGTGCCAGCAACTTCAGGGAAACTAATGAAAAACTGTTTTTT. The chain employs TRBV28 and TRBJ1-4; possibly TRBD1 for D (5 bases). The CDR3 is made up of 14 amino acids. Germline assignment: CDR1 MDHEN and CDR2 SYDVKM. V lost 7 bases and J 1 base, leaving 10 bases between the germline ends.

In the case of this clone: The junction shows a germline mismatch at one end, possibly a read error. CDR3 in amino acids: CAGSFYPGQGTKGYGYTF. As DNA, the CDR3 is TGTGCCGGCAGTTTTTACCCGGGACAGGGTACGAAGGGCTATGGCTACACCTTC. The V call is TRBV27, the J call TRBJ1-2; TRBD1 agrees at 9 bases. The CDR3 totals 18 residues. From germline, CDR1 is MNHEY and CDR2 SMNVEV (reference sequence).

CDR3 protein: CASSLELGADQFF. DNA of the CDR3: TGCGCCAGCAGCCTGGAGTTAGGGGCGGATCAGTTCTTC. V gene TRBV4-3 combines with J gene TRBJ2-1, with D possibly TRBD1 on 5 matching bases. The germline CDR1 and CDR2 sequences are LGHNA and YSLEER. Trimming pared 4 bases from V and 13 bases from J, leaving 17 bases between. This CDR3 contains 13 residues.

V and J are TRBV4-1 and TRBJ2-1, with 9 bases lining up with TRBD2. This CDR3 comprises 16 residues. The germline V gene has CDR1 MGHRA and CDR2 YSYEKL. V lost 4 bases, J lost 2 bases, and 6 bases stayed unmatched. The CDR3 here is CASSPRAGGTYNEQFF. The CDR3 nucleotides read TGCGCCAGCAGCCCTCGAGCGGGGGGCACCTACAATGAGCAGTTCTTC.

V and J are TRBV5-1 and TRBJ2-1; 8 nucleotides agree with TRBD2. The CDR3 totals 16 residues. The ends lost 0 bases at V and 7 bases at J; junction bases unmatched: 9. Germline V gene data show CDR1 as SGHRS and CDR2 as YFSETQ. CDR3: CASSLDSGGPQNEQFF. CDR3 coding DNA: TGCGCCAGCAGCTTGGACTCGGGGGGGCCTCAAAATGAGCAGTTCTTC.

This chain connects TRBV19 to TRBJ2-7, with D possibly being TRBD2 (6 bases). Trimming stripped 4 bases from V and 0 bases from J, with 10 bases between. The CDR3 consists of 14 residues. Germline V gives CDR1 LNHDA, CDR2 SQIVND (reference sequence). CDR3 sequence reads: CASSNWDSSYEQYF. The CDR3 bases are TGTGCCAGTAGTAACTGGGACTCCTCCTACGAGCAGTACTTC.

V usage is TRBV5-1 and J usage is TRBJ1-2; 9 nucleotides match TRBD1. The CDR3 extends over 15 amino acids. The trim removed 0 bases at V and 7 bases at J, leaving 7 bases unmatched. Per germline, CDR1 SGHRS and CDR2 YFSETQ. The CDR3 sequence: CASSLGTGGATGYTF. The CDR3 nucleotides read TGCGCCAGCAGCTTGGGCACAGGGGGCGCAACTGGCTACACCTTC. Full variable domain (rest looked up from reference TRBV5-1 and TRBJ1-2): KAGVTQTPRYLIKTRGQQVTLSCSPISGHRSVSWYQQTPGQGLQFLFEYFSETQRNKGNFPGRFSGRQFSNSRSEMNVSTLELGDSALYLCASSLGTGGATGYTFGSGTRLTVV.

The J gene is TRBJ2-3, the V gene TRBV28, with TRBD2 as a possible D gene (6 bases). Germline CDR1 reads MDHEN; CDR2 reads SYDVKM. V was pared by 5 bases and J by 4 bases, with 13 bases between. This CDR3 is 14 amino acids long. The CDR3 nucleotides are TGTGCCAGCAGTATCATAGCGGAGGCAGATACGCAGTATTTT. This codes for CASSIIAEADTQYF.

The J gene is TRBJ2-7, the V gene TRBV28, with 9 nucleotides matching TRBD2. The CDR3 covers 16 residues. Per the germline V gene, CDR1 is MDHEN and CDR2 is SYDVKM. Germline trimming cut 6 bases from V and 3 bases from J; bases unmatched to any gene: 12. As DNA, the CDR3 is TGTGCCAGCAGATCCCTCCTTAGAGCGGGAGGCTACGAGCAGTACTTC. Protein: CASRSLLRAGGYEQYF.

This clone was observed a few times. J is TRBJ2-4 and V is TRBV7-2, with D maybe TRBD1 (5 bases). Deletions cut 6 bases from V and 0 bases from J, with 9 bases between. The CDR3 runs to 14 residues. CDR1 and CDR2 (germline): SGHTA, FQGNSA. The CDR3 loop is CASSQGVAKNIQYF. Here the CDR3 DNA reads TGTGCCAGCAGTCAGGGTGTAGCCAAAAACATTCAGTACTTC. The entire variable domain, with the rest obtained from reference TRBV7-2 and TRBJ2-4, is as follows: GAGVSQSPSNKVTEKGKDVELRCDPISGHTALYWYRQSLGQGLEFLIYFQGNSAPDKSGLPSDRFSAERTGGSVSTLTIQRTQQEDSAVYLCASSQGVAKNIQYFGAGTRLSVL.

This clone came up a few times. This sequence joins TRBV4-3 and TRBJ1-4; D gene uncertain. The germline V gene has CDR1 LGHNA and CDR2 YSLEER. There are 19 residues in the CDR3. V was trimmed by 0 bases and J by 4 bases, leaving 21 bases between them. DNA for the CDR3: TGCGCCAGCAGCCAAGATATCGCGAGGGATAGTTGGGATAATGAAAAACTGTTTTTT. It encodes CASSQDIARDSWDNEKLFF.

This chain uses TRBV7-2 with TRBJ2-1, with D hard to call. This CDR3 comprises 15 residues. The germline gives CDR1 SGHTA, CDR2 FQGNSA. Trimming removed 2 bases from V and 10 bases from J, with 18 bases in between. CDR3 in amino acids: CASSLIVRSLGEQFF. CDR3 in DNA: TGTGCCAGCAGCTTAATTGTGAGGAGTCTAGGCGAGCAGTTCTTC.

The chain uses TRBV19 and TRBJ2-3; 7 bases line up with TRBD2. Germline V gene lookup returns CDR1 LNHDA and CDR2 SQIVND (reference sequence). This CDR3 spans 15 amino acids. The V and J ends lost 6 bases and 1 base, in that order; junction bases with no gene match: 7. The CDR3 sequence: CASSPVGGGTDTQYF. The CDR3 DNA is TGTGCCAGTAGCCCAGTTGGGGGGGGCACAGATACGCAGTATTTT.